This T cell receptor beta chain derives from a study of blood T cell repertoires in COVID-19 (dated by TCRdb to the early 2020s). About the full investigation: Samples from collaborators originated in the United States, Italy and Spain and spanned both the acute and convalescent phases of COVID-19. Deeply sampled blood TCRbeta repertoires from subjects exposed to, actively infected with, or recovered from COVID-19 were included in the dataset. The material from the prospective study consisted of cDNA or gDNA derived from T cells, B-cell-depleted T cells, or PBMCs. The sample metadata nearly always contained a de-identified subject ID, COVID-19 status, age in years and sex. HLA class I and class II types, where available, came from metadata supplied by the sample provider rather than from assay-based typing. The samples were drawn from the first 160 participants of the ongoing ImmuneRACE study and from 1,254 subjects provided by 6 global collaborators. A freely available public database, intended as a resource for researchers studying the immune response to SARS-CoV-2, is where the repertoires were released.

Broader findings and caveats from the paper: The quantity of clinical and demographic metadata differed by source and by participant and was supplied without curation.

As for this clone: The specificity of this receptor is unknown. Nothing much larger sits one base from this clone, and base qualities are not available.

Whole blood was collected in K2EDTA tubes by collaborating institutions according to the institutions' own protocols. For TCRbeta analysis, collaborators shipped samples in one of three forms: frozen whole blood, isolated PBMCs, or DNA extracted from either of those sample types. The immunoSEQ Assay, a bias-controlled multiplex PCR, was used to amplify TCRbeta CDR3 regions from genomic DNA. Per the authors' processing: The number of nucleated cells in each sample was estimated from the amplification of reference gene primers within the assay. Sequence reads were collapsed and filtered to measure the absolute abundance of every unique TCRbeta CDR3 rearrangement. Productive Simpson clonality was computed per sample as the square root of Simpson's diversity index over productive rearrangements. TCRdb retrieved this table from immuneACCESS and kept in-frame rearrangements only. Not all clones are present; in checked studies, unresolved V genes account for under half, and no reason is known for the remainder. V and J calls and clone size come straight from that table; D and trimming were deduced from the DNA. For this sample the table gives some 700,000 clones, of which 80% to 90% were detected only once. The ten largest make up 0.2% to 0.3% of the sample.

CDR1 KGHDR and CDR2 SFDVKD were looked up in the germline V gene. V trim: 0 bases; J trim: 5 bases; unmatched bases: 3. Spanning cysteine to phenylalanine, the CDR3 consists of 16 amino acids. The sequence is cut down to CDR3 DNA, 48 bases in frame from base 1. Material: peripheral blood. This receptor was obtained from a woman younger than 30 with acute or convalescent COVID-19. The rearranged segments are TRBV24-1 and TRBJ2-1; 10 of the junction bases match TRBD2. The CDR3: CATSDLSGGDHNEQFF. The nucleotides read TGTGCCACCAGTGATTTGAGCGGGGGGGACCACAATGAGCAGTTCTTC.